This TCR beta chain was captured in a study of blood T cell repertoires in COVID-19. The method was immunoSEQ multiplex PCR; TCRdb's version includes in-frame clones alone and lacks a portion of them. The sample shows approximately 100,000 clones, about 90% of them seen only once. V dropped 4 bases and J dropped 4 bases, with 7 bases sitting between them. The CDR3 sequence is 12 residues long. The germline CDR1 and CDR2 sequences are SNHLY and FYNNEI. This clone appeared a few times. V gene TRBV2 combines with J gene TRBJ1-1; D is undetermined. This clonotype was obtained from a man between 45 and 60 years old with acute or convalescent COVID-19. Source material: peripheral blood. The CDR3 is CASSALGTEAFF. CDR3 coding DNA: TGTGCCAGCAGTGCACTCGGCACTGAAGCTTTCTTT.